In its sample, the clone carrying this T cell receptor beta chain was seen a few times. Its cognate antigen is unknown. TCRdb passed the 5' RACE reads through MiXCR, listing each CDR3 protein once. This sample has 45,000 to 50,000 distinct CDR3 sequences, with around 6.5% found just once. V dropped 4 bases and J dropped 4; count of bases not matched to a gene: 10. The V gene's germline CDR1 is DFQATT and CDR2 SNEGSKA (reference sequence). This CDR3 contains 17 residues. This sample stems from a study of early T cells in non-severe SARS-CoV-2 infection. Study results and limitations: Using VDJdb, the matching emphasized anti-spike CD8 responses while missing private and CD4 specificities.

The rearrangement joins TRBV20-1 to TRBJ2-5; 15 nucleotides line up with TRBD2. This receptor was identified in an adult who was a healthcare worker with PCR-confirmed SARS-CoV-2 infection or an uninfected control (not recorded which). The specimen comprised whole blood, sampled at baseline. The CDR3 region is CSATWTSGGAERETQYF. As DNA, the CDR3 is TGCAGTGCTACTTGGACTAGCGGGGGGGCCGAACGAGAGACCCAGTACTTC.